This T cell receptor (beta chain) was obtained from a study of CD8 T cells in ankylosing spondylitis. This clonotype was detected many times. TCRdb independently ran MiXCR on the 5' RACE reads; one entry per CDR3 protein. The sample shows 100,000 to 150,000 distinct CDR3 sequences, 6.5% to 9% of them seen only once. Trimming took 7 bases from V and 4 from J, leaving 19 bases between them. CDR1 is SQVTM and CDR2 is ANQGSEA in the germline V gene. The CDR3 sequence is 14 residues long. The specimen was blood, either unsorted or a sorted T cell fraction (not recorded which). The source of this sequence is a male donor with ankylosing spondylitis or in good health (not recorded which). V gene TRBV29-1 combines with J gene TRBJ2-5; unclear D gene. CDR3 residues: CSATALPARETQYF. The DNA of the CDR3 is TGCAGCGCCACGGCTTTACCGGCCCGAGAGACCCAGTACTTC.